These 21 T cell receptor beta chains originate from one sample sequenced in a study of PD-1 blockade in classical Hodgkin lymphoma. Assay used: immunoSEQ multiplex PCR; TCRdb lists only in-frame clones, some missing. This table has 7,000 to 8,500 clones, about four fifths appearing once. Time point given: newly diagnosed, previously untreated cHL patient sample. Sequenced sample: peripheral blood mononuclear cells (PBMCs). The receptors originated from a human donor with classical Hodgkin lymphoma.

This chain connects TRBV7-3 to TRBJ2-3; 7 nucleotides agree with TRBD1. The CDR3 length is 15 residues. Germline trimming cut 5 bases from V and 1 base from J; bases unmatched to any gene: 6. Germline V gene lookup returns CDR1 SGHTA and CDR2 FQGTGA. The CDR3 DNA reads as TGTGCCAGCAGCCCTAGACAGGGAGGCACAGATACGCAGTATTTT. Its translation is CASSPRQGGTDTQYF.

The chain's CDR3 is CASPTGAGNTIYF. For the CDR3, the DNA is TGTGCCAGCCCGACAGGGGCTGGAAACACCATATATTTT. J is TRBJ1-3 and V is TRBV6-1, with 8 bases identical to TRBD1. The CDR3 consists of 13 residues. V lost 8 bases to trimming and J lost 2 bases; unmatched junction nucleotides: 2. Germline V gene data show CDR1 as MNHNS and CDR2 as SASEGT.

The CDR3 nucleotides read TGTGCCAGCAGGCCGGGGGGTTATAATTCACCCCTCCACTTT. This sequence encodes CASRPGGYNSPLHF. The chain employs TRBV7-8 and TRBJ1-6, with D perhaps TRBD1 (5 bases). Germline V gene sequence: CDR1 SGHVS, CDR2 FQNEAQ. The germline V and J ends were trimmed by 6 bases and 4 bases, with 10 bases remaining between them. The CDR3 extends over 14 amino acids.

This clone turned up a few times. The chain joins TRBV2 to TRBJ2-5; 14 nucleotides line up with TRBD2. The trim removed 5 bases at V and 1 base at J, leaving 6 bases unmatched. Germline assignment: CDR1 SNHLY and CDR2 FYNNEI. This CDR3 has 17 amino acids. The CDR3 coding sequence is TGTGCCAGCAGTAGACTAGCGGGAGGGACCCTCCAAGAGACCCAGTACTTC. This sequence encodes CASSRLAGGTLQETQYF.

The CDR3 spells CASSLEGGGGETQYF. For the CDR3, the DNA is TGTGCCAGCAGCTTGGAGGGGGGTGGAGGCGAGACCCAGTACTTC. The chain combines TRBV5-8 with TRBJ2-5, with D perhaps given as TRBD1 or TRBD2 (6 bases each). CDR1 is SGHTS and CDR2 is YDEGEE in the germline V gene. This CDR3 comprises 15 residues. V shed 0 bases and J shed 5 bases, with 14 bases lying between them.

The genes are TRBV2 and TRBJ1-4; 8 nucleotides match TRBD1. V shed 7 bases and J 8 bases; nucleotides not matched to a gene: 9. Germline CDR1 is SNHLY and CDR2 is FYNNEI. The CDR3 is made up of 14 amino acids. CDR3 bases: TGTGCCAGCAAGGAGGTCAGGACAGGGGAAAAACTGTTTTTT. Translated: CASKEVRTGEKLFF.

V and J are TRBV6-6 and TRBJ1-1; tentative D call: TRBD1 (5 bases). Trimming took 5 bases from V and 8 from J, leaving 15 bases between them. Per germline, CDR1 MNHNY and CDR2 SVGAGI (reference sequence). There are 13 residues in the CDR3. In DNA form, the CDR3 reads TGTGCCAGCAGTAACAGCCAGGGAGTAGAAGCTTTCTTT. Protein sequence: CASSNSQGVEAFF.

The rearrangement joins TRBV6-6 to TRBJ2-7, with TRBD2 identical over 8 bases. The CDR3 length is 14 residues. Germline V gene sequence: CDR1 MNHNY, CDR2 SVGAGI (reference sequence). The J segment lost 6 bases and the V segment lost 2 bases, leaving 6 bases of the junction unmatched. The CDR3 loop is CASSYVLAGIEQYF. In DNA form, the CDR3 reads TGTGCCAGCAGTTACGTTTTAGCGGGAATCGAGCAGTACTTC.

V and J are TRBV9 and TRBJ1-1; a possible D gene is TRBD1 (5 bases). CDR3 length: 14 amino acids. Germline loops: CDR1 SGDLS, CDR2 YYNGEE. The germline V and J ends were trimmed by 0 bases and 5 bases, with 11 bases remaining between them. In DNA, the CDR3 is TGTGCCAGCAGCGTAGCTGGGACGGGGACTGAAGCTTTCTTT. It translates to CASSVAGTGTEAFF.

This clone was observed a handful of times. The chain couples TRBV2 to TRBJ1-3, with TRBD1 matching over 7 bases. J lost 4 bases, V lost 5 bases, and 8 bases had no gene match. The CDR3 contains 15 residues. The V gene's germline CDR1 is SNHLY and CDR2 FYNNEI. CDR3 residues: CASSQGGFAGNTIYF. DNA of the CDR3: TGTGCCAGCAGTCAGGGGGGGTTTGCAGGAAACACCATATATTTT.

The rearrangement uses TRBV18 and TRBJ1-1; D is ambiguous. The germline V gene has CDR1 KGHSH and CDR2 LQKENI. Deletions cut 3 bases from V and 11 bases from J, with 19 bases between. The CDR3 is 14 residues long. As DNA, the CDR3 is TGTGCCAGCTCACCGGATAGCGGGAATCTAAGGGCTTTCTTT. Translating it yields CASSPDSGNLRAFF.

The chain is built from TRBV30 and TRBJ1-1; D perhaps matches TRBD1 (5 bases). The CDR3 is made up of 13 amino acids. The ends were cut back, 2 bases at V and 5 bases at J, with 12 bases in the middle. CDR1 and CDR2 from the germline V gene are GTSNPN and SVGIG (reference sequence). The CDR3 sequence: CAWSMGGYTEAFF. CDR3 DNA sequence: TGTGCCTGGAGTATGGGGGGGTATACTGAAGCTTTCTTT.

This clone was seen a handful of times. V is TRBV5-1 and J is TRBJ1-5; D not resolved. Trimming left V 0 bases short and J 1 base short, with 11 bases between. This CDR3 has 16 residues. Germline V gene data show CDR1 as SGHRS and CDR2 as YFSETQ. The DNA of the CDR3 is TGCGCCAGCAGCTTGGGACCACAAGGGAGCAATCAGCCCCAGCATTTT. Its protein product is CASSLGPQGSNQPQHF.

The chain combines TRBV18 with TRBJ2-3; 9 positions match TRBD2. The CDR3 is 18 amino acids. Germline V lookup: CDR1 KGHSH, CDR2 LQKENI. V lost 1 base, J lost 0 bases, and 8 bases stayed unmatched. This CDR3 is CASSPLSASGTSTDTQYF. Written as DNA, the CDR3 is TGTGCCAGCTCACCACTTTCGGCTAGCGGGACTAGCACAGATACGCAGTATTTT.

On this clone: Other nucleotide sequences in the sample specify the same CDR3. The J gene is TRBJ1-2, the V gene TRBV7-2, with D hard to call. CDR1 and CDR2 from the germline V gene are SGHTA and FQGNSA. The CDR3 has 13 amino acids. The ends were cut back, 1 base at V and 8 bases at J, with 11 bases in the middle. CDR3 amino acids: CASSLGRGEGYTF. The CDR3 region has the DNA TGTGCCAGCAGCTTAGGACGGGGAGAGGGCTACACCTTC.

This rearrangement joins TRBV5-1 to TRBJ2-1, with D possibly being TRBD1 (6 bases). The V gene's germline CDR1 is SGHRS and CDR2 YFSETQ. The CDR3 runs 12 residues. Trimming shortened V by 2 bases and J by 8 bases, and 8 bases separated the two germline ends. The CDR3 DNA reads TGCGCCAGCAGCTTTGAGGGGGATGAGCAGTTCTTC. Translating gives CASSFEGDEQFF.

This clone was picked up a small number of times. The chain recombines TRBV27 with TRBJ2-5; TRBD2 matches at 11 bases. Germline V CDR1 and CDR2: MNHEY, SMNVEV (reference sequence). With 5 bases clipped from V and 6 bases from J, the junction kept 11 bases outside the gene matches. The CDR3 extends over 16 amino acids. CDR3 in amino acids: CASSGPGLAAGKTQYF. CDR3 in DNA: TGTGCCAGCAGTGGTCCGGGACTAGCGGCAGGGAAGACCCAGTACTTC.

Details on this clone: Distinct nucleotide sequences in the sample also encode this CDR3. This chain's CDR3 is CASSFRQGETQYF. The CDR3 bases are TGTGCCAGCAGCTTCCGACAGGGAGAGACCCAGTACTTC. V gene TRBV7-3 combines with J gene TRBJ2-5; 7 bases are a match to TRBD1. Per the germline V gene, CDR1 is SGHTA and CDR2 is FQGTGA. Trimming at V came to 3 bases and at J to 4 bases, leaving 2 bases not matched to a gene. The CDR3 runs to 13 residues.

This rearrangement joins TRBV6-1 to TRBJ1-2, with D perhaps TRBD1 (5 bases). Trimming shortened V by 0 bases and J by 5 bases, and 19 bases separated the two germline ends. The CDR3 covers 17 residues. Germline loops: CDR1 MNHNS, CDR2 SASEGT. The CDR3 loop reads CASSEALPGAGGYGYTF. CDR3 DNA sequence: TGTGCCAGCAGTGAAGCGCTTCCTGGGGCAGGAGGTTATGGCTACACCTTC.

This clone was found once. The V and J genes are TRBV7-2 and TRBJ2-3, with 13 bases aligning to TRBD2. The V gene end was trimmed by 5 bases and the J gene end by 6 bases; junction bases not matched to a gene: 5. The CDR3 consists of 15 residues. Germline V CDR1 and CDR2: SGHTA, FQGNSA. The CDR3 loop reads CASSETSGRTDTQYF. The DNA for the CDR3 is TGTGCCAGCAGCGAGACTAGCGGGAGGACGGATACGCAGTATTTT. Based on the CDR3 plus reference TRBV7-2 and TRBJ2-3, the full variable domain is GAGVSQSPSNKVTEKGKDVELRCDPISGHTALYWYRQSLGQGLEFLIYFQGNSAPDKSGLPSDRFSAERTGGSVSTLTIQRTQQEDSAVYLCASSETSGRTDTQYFGPGTRLTVL.

The V call is TRBV28, the J call TRBJ2-1; 7 bases agree with TRBD2. V was pared by 6 bases and J by 6 bases, with 8 bases of the junction left unmatched. The CDR3 covers 14 residues. From germline, CDR1 is MDHEN and CDR2 SYDVKM. As DNA, the CDR3 is TGTGCCAGCAGGATTCCGGGGGGAATCAATGAGCAGTTCTTC. Translating gives CASRIPGGINEQFF.